These T cell receptor beta chains were read from a single sample in a study of early T cells in non-severe SARS-CoV-2 infection. TCRdb redid the calling of the 5' RACE reads with MiXCR, one entry per CDR3 protein. The sample includes around 99,000 distinct CDR3 sequences, approximately 15% of them seen just once. This sample comprised whole blood, obtained at baseline. The receptors were gathered from an adult who was a healthcare worker with PCR-confirmed SARS-CoV-2 infection or an uninfected control (not recorded which). The CDR3 runs from the conserved cysteine through the conserved F or W. A D gene is named only where the DNA matches it firmly. A row's size may be missing; if present it is once, few, many or a size class.

j_call v_call clone_size d_call cdr3_aa cdr3_nt
TRBJ1-2 TRBV30 . . CAWSPDSYGYTF TGTGCCTGGAGTCCGGACAGCTATGGCTACACCTTC
TRBJ2-7 TRBV11-2 . . CASSLPAGAEQYF TGTGCCAGCAGCCTCCCCGCCGGAGCCGAGCAGTACTTC
TRBJ2-5 TRBV7-6 . . CASSPGMRETQYF TGTGCCAGCAGCCCTGGGATGAGGGAGACCCAGTACTTC
TRBJ2-7 TRBV12-3/TRBV12-4 few . CASRRDGTYEQYF TGTGCCAGCAGACGGGACGGCACCTACGAGCAGTACTTC
TRBJ2-3 TRBV7-2 . TRBD2 CASSSGTSGRDTQYF TGTGCCAGCAGCTCCGGGACTAGCGGGAGAGATACGCAGTATTTT
TRBJ2-2 TRBV24-1 . TRBD2 CATSDPTSGADGELFF TGTGCCACCAGTGACCCGACTAGCGGAGCCGACGGGGAGCTGTTTTTT
TRBJ2-3 TRBV7-2 few . CASSPRGRPTDTQYF TGTGCCAGCAGCCCCCGTGGCAGACCCACAGATACGCAGTATTTT
TRBJ2-5 TRBV5-6 few . CASSRKGQPRGETQYF TGTGCCAGCAGCAGAAAAGGACAGCCACGCGGAGAGACCCAGTACTTC
TRBJ1-1 TRBV6-5 . . CASSYSGGRTEAFF TGTGCCAGCAGTTACTCTGGGGGACGGACTGAAGCTTTCTTT
TRBJ2-7 TRBV5-1 . . CASSLGQGLDEQYF TGCGCCAGCAGCTTGGGGCAGGGACTTGACGAGCAGTACTTC
TRBJ2-7 TRBV20-1 . . CSASQGYEQYF TGCAGTGCTAGTCAGGGCTACGAGCAGTACTTC
TRBJ2-1 TRBV5-1 . . CASSFEPNEQFF TGCGCCAGCAGCTTTGAACCAAATGAGCAGTTCTTC
TRBJ1-2 TRBV27 . TRBD1 CASSLDRDHNYGYTF TGTGCCAGCAGTTTGGACAGGGACCATAACTATGGCTACACCTTC
TRBJ1-4 TRBV5-4 few . CASSLRAGEKLFF TGTGCCAGCAGCTTACGGGCCGGGGAAAAACTGTTTTTT
TRBJ2-7 TRBV7-9 . . CASSPRGTYEQYF TGTGCCAGCAGCCCGCGTGGAACCTACGAGCAGTACTTC
TRBJ2-3 TRBV2 . . CASTQSTDTQYF TGTGCCAGCACTCAGAGCACAGATACGCAGTATTTT
TRBJ2-7 TRBV20-1 few . CSANRQSPYEQYF TGCAGTGCTAACCGACAGAGTCCCTACGAGCAGTACTTC
TRBJ1-2 TRBV5-4 few . CASSFGTLYGYTF TGTGCCAGCAGCTTTGGGACACTCTATGGCTACACCTTC
TRBJ1-2 TRBV28 . . CASSLIDSLDGYTF TGTGCCAGCAGTCTCATTGACTCTTTGGATGGCTACACCTTC
TRBJ2-1 TRBV4-2 few . CASSPRGSYNEQFF TGTGCCAGCAGCCCTAGGGGCTCCTACAATGAGCAGTTCTTC
TRBJ2-6 TRBV20-1 . TRBD1 CSARDRGSSSGANVLTF TGCAGTGCGAGAGACAGGGGGAGTTCCTCTGGGGCCAACGTCCTGACTTTC
TRBJ1-2 TRBV7-2 . . CASRTQQFYGYTF TGTGCCAGCAGGACACAGCAATTCTATGGCTACACCTTC
TRBJ1-1 TRBV6-5 many . CASSQPPGSEAFF TGTGCCAGCAGCCAACCGCCGGGGTCTGAAGCTTTCTTT
TRBJ2-5 TRBV7-6 many . CASSYSMGETQYF TGTGCCAGCAGCTATTCAATGGGAGAGACCCAGTACTTC
TRBJ2-3 TRBV4-1 few TRBD2 CASSQLLAGADTQYF TGCGCCAGCAGCCAACTACTAGCGGGAGCAGATACGCAGTATTTT
TRBJ2-5 TRBV11-3 many . CASSLSGRETQYF TGTGCCAGCAGCTTGTCGGGCCGCGAGACCCAGTACTTC
TRBJ2-2 TRBV9 few . CASSVGGNTGELFF TGTGCCAGCAGCGTAGGCGGGAACACCGGGGAGCTGTTTTTT
TRBJ2-2 TRBV11-3 . . CASSLGLPGRWTPGSCFF .
TRBJ2-3 TRBV7-2 . TRBD2 CASSPRLAADTQYF TGTGCCAGCAGCCCCAGACTAGCAGCAGATACGCAGTATTTT
TRBJ2-2 TRBV27 few . CASRPIVAGELFF TGTGCCAGCCGCCCTATAGTGGCCGGGGAGCTGTTTTTT
TRBJ2-3 TRBV5-6 few . CASSARTVRQDTQYF TGTGCCAGCAGCGCACGGACAGTTAGGCAGGATACGCAGTATTTT
TRBJ2-7 TRBV7-2 . . CASSHLKGGRYF TGTGCCAGCAGCCACCTTAAGGGCGGGCGGTACTTC
TRBJ2-5 TRBV24-1 few . CATSDPILGRNQETQYF TGTGCCACCAGTGATCCTATTCTGGGCAGAAACCAAGAGACCCAGTACTTC
TRBJ2-2 TRBV12-3/TRBV12-4 few . CASDRWGTGELFF TGTGCCAGCGATCGCTGGGGGACCGGGGAGCTGTTTTTT
TRBJ1-3 TRBV12-3/TRBV12-4 . TRBD1 CASSLASGGRDTIYF TGTGCCAGCAGTTTAGCGTCAGGGGGGAGAGACACCATATATTTT
TRBJ1-6 TRBV12-3/TRBV12-4 . . CASSSRRGNSPLHF TGTGCCAGCAGTTCCCGGAGGGGAAATTCACCCCTCCACTTT
TRBJ2-3 TRBV7-9 few TRBD1 CASSLWAGGTSTDTQYF TGTGCCAGCAGCTTATGGGCAGGGGGAACGAGCACAGATACGCAGTATTTT
TRBJ2-1 TRBV20-1 few . CRCGLPPYNEQFF TGCAGGTGTGGACTACCACCCTACAATGAGCAGTTCTTC
TRBJ2-2 TRBV28 once . CASGMGRVNTGELFF TGTGCCAGCGGAATGGGCAGGGTAAACACCGGGGAGCTGTTTTTT
TRBJ2-1 TRBV19 many . CASSIDRSSYNEQFF TGTGCCAGTAGTATAGACCGGAGCTCCTACAATGAGCAGTTCTTC
TRBJ2-3 TRBV7-9 few TRBD2 CASSFTGGMATDTQYF TGTGCCAGCAGCTTCACGGGAGGGATGGCGACAGATACGCAGTATTTT
TRBJ1-1 TRBV3-1 . . CASSQHGTTEAFF TGTGCCAGCAGTCAGCACGGCACCACTGAAGCTTTCTTT
TRBJ2-1 TRBV6-4 many TRBD2 CASSDRPSGRDEQFF TGTGCCAGCAGTGACCGGCCCAGCGGGAGGGATGAGCAGTTCTTC
TRBJ2-1 TRBV6-2/TRBV6-3 few TRBD2 CASSYLILAGDNEQFF TGTGCCAGCAGTTACCTCATACTAGCGGGAGACAATGAGCAGTTCTTC
TRBJ1-3 TRBV5-5 . . CASSSTRRGSGNTIYF TGTGCCAGCAGTTCCACCCGGCGGGGCTCTGGAAACACCATATATTTT
TRBJ2-6 TRBV6-5 . . CASTSGANVLTF TGTGCCAGCACCTCTGGGGCCAACGTCCTGACTTTC
TRBJ2-7 TRBV20-1 . . CSARWGGGGYEQYF TGCAGTGCTCGGTGGGGGGGCGGAGGTTACGAGCAGTACTTC
TRBJ1-6 TRBV7-3 . . CASSLNSGEYSPLHF TGTGCCAGCAGCTTAAACTCCGGGGAATATTCACCCCTCCACTTT
TRBJ1-2 TRBV19 few . CASSPSLGLNYTF TGTGCCAGTAGTCCCTCCTTAGGGTTGAACTACACCTTC
TRBJ2-7 TRBV10-3 few . CAISVEADSYEQYF TGTGCCATCAGTGTAGAGGCGGACTCCTACGAGCAGTACTTC
TRBJ1-1 TRBV3-1 . . CASSQDGTEAFF TGTGCCAGCAGCCAGGACGGGACTGAAGCTTTCTTT
TRBJ1-1 TRBV5-1 . . CASSPGTGNTEAFF TGCGCCAGCAGCCCAGGTACAGGGAACACTGAAGCTTTCTTT
TRBJ2-1 TRBV24-1 few TRBD2 CATESGRARGGYNEQFF TGTGCCACCGAGAGCGGGAGGGCACGTGGGGGATACAATGAGCAGTTCTTC
TRBJ2-7 TRBV15 few . CATSKVTFHEQYF TGTGCCACCAGCAAGGTGACGTTTCACGAGCAGTACTTC
TRBJ1-2 TRBV3-1 . . CASSQEPGSYGYTF TGTGCCAGCAGCCAAGAGCCGGGCAGCTATGGCTACACCTTC
TRBJ2-1 TRBV29-1 . . CSVFGSSYNEQFF TGCAGCGTTTTCGGGAGCTCCTACAATGAGCAGTTCTTC
TRBJ2-7 TRBV20-1 few . CSAKSTYTRMYEQYF TGCAGTGCTAAATCGACCTATACTAGGATGTACGAGCAGTACTTC
TRBJ2-1 TRBV12-3/TRBV12-4 . TRBD2 CASSRGGREDEQFF TGTGCCAGCAGTCGGGGGGGACGCGAGGATGAGCAGTTCTTC
TRBJ1-1 TRBV11-1 . TRBD1 CASSLGQGAMAFF TGTGCCAGCAGCTTAGGGCAGGGGGCAATGGCTTTCTTT